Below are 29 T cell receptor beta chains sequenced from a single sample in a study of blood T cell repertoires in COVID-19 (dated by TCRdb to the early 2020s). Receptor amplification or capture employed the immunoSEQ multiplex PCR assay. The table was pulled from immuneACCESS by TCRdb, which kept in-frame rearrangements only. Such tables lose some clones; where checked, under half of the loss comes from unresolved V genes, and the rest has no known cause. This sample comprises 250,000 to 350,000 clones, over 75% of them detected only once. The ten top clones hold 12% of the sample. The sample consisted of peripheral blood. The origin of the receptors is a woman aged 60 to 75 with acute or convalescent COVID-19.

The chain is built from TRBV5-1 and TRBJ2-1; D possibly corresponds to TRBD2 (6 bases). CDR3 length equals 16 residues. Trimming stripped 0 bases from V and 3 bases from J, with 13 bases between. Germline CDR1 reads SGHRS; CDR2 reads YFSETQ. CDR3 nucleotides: TGCGCCAGCAGCTTGGAGGAAGCGGGCTACTACAATGAGCAGTTCTTC. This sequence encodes CASSLEEAGYYNEQFF.

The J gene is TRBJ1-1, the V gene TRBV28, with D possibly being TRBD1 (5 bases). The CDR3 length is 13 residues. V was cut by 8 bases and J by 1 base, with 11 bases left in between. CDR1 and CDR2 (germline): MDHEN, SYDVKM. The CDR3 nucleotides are TGTGCCAGCTTCGGACATCGGAACACTGAAGCTTTCTTT. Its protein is CASFGHRNTEAFF.

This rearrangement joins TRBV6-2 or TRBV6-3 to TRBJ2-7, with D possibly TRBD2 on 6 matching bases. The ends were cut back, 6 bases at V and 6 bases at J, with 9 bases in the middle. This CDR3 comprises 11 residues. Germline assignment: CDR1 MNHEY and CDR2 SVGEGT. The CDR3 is CASSPGGEQYF. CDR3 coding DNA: TGTGCCAGCAGCCCCGGGGGCGAGCAGTACTTC.

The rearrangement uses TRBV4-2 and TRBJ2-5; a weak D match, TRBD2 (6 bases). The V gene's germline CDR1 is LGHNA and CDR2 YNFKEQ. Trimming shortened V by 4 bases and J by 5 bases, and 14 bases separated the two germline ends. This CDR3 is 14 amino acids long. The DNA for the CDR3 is TGTGCCAGCAGCCCACTTGGGAGCGGGGAGACCCAGTACTTC. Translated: CASSPLGSGETQYF.

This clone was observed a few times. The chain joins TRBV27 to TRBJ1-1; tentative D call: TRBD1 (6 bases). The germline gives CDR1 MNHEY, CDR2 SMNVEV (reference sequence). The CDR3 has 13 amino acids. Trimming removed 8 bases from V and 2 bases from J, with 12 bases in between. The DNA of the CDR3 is TGTGCCAGCGGATACAGGGAAAACACTGAAGCTTTCTTT. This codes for CASGYRENTEAFF.

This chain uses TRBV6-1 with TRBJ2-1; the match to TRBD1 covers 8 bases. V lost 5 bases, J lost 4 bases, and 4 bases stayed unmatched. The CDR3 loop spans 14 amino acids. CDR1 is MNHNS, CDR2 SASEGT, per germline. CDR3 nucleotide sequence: TGTGCCAGCAGTCGGACAGGGATTTACAATGAGCAGTTCTTC. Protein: CASSRTGIYNEQFF.

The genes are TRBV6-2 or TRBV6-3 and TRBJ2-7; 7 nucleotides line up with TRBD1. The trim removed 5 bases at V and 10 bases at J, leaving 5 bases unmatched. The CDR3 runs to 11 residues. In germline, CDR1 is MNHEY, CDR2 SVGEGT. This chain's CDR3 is CASSEGARQYF. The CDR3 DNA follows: TGTGCCAGCAGTGAGGGGGCTCGCCAGTACTTC.

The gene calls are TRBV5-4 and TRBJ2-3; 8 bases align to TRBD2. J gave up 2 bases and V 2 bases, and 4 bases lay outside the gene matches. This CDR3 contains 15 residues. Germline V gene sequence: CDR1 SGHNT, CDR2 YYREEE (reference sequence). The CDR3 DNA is TGTGCCAGCAGCTTCGCGGGAGGCGACACAGATACGCAGTATTTT. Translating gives CASSFAGGDTDTQYF.

The CDR3 spells CASSSLGVGGDEQYF. The CDR3 DNA follows: TGTGCCAGCAGCTCCCTGGGCGTAGGAGGCGACGAGCAGTACTTC. The V and J genes are TRBV7-2 and TRBJ2-7, with D perhaps TRBD2 (5 bases). This CDR3 spans 15 amino acids. Trimming stripped 4 bases from V and 5 bases from J, with 18 bases between. Germline-derived CDR1 and CDR2 are SGHTA and FQGNSA.

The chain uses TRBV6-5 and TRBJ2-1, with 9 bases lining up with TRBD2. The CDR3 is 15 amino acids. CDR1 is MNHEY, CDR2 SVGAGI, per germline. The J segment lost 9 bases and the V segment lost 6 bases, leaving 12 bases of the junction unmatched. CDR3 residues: CASSPRGAGGIEQFF. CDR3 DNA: TGTGCCAGCAGCCCCCGGGGAGCGGGGGGCATTGAGCAGTTCTTC.

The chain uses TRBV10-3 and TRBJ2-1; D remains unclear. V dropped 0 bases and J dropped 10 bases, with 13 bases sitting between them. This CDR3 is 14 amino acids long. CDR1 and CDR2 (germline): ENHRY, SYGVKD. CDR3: CAISESNFISEQFF. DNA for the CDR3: TGTGCCATCAGTGAGTCTAATTTCATTAGCGAGCAGTTCTTC.

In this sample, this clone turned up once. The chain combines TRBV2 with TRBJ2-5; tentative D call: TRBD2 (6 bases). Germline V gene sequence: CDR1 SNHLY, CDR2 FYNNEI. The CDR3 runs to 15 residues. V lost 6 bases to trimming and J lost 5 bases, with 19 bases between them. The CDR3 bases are TGTGCCAGCAGACTCGCGGGACCTAGGAGGGAGACCCAGTACTTC. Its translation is CASRLAGPRRETQYF.

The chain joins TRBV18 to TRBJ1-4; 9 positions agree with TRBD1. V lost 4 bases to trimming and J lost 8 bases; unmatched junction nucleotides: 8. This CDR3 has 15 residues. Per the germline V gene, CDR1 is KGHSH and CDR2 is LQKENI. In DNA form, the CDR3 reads TGTGCCAGCTCACTCATACAGGGGGCGAGGGAAAAACTGTTTTTT. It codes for CASSLIQGAREKLFF. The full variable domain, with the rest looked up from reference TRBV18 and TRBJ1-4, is NAGVMQNPRHLVRRRGQEARLRCSPMKGHSHVYWYRQLPEEGLKFMVYLQKENIIDESGMPKERFSAEFPKEGPSILRIQQVVRGDSAAYFCASSLIQGAREKLFFGSGTQLSVL.

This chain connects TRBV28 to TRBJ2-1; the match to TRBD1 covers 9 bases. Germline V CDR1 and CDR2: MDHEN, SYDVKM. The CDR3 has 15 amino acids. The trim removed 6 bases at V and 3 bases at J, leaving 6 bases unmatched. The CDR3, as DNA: TGTGCCAGCAGACCCGGGACAGGGAACTACAATGAGCAGTTCTTC. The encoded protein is CASRPGTGNYNEQFF.

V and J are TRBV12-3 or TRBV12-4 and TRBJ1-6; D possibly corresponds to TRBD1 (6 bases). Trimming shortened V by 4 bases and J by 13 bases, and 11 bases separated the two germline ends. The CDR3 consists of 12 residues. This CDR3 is CASSYPGVPLHF. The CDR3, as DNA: TGTGCCAGCAGTTATCCAGGGGTGCCCCTCCACTTT.

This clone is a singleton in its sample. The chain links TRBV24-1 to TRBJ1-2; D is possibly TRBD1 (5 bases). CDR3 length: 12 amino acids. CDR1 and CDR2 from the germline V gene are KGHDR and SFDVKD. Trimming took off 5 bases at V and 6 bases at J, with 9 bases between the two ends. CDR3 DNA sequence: TGTGCCACCAGTGGGGGGGAGAATGGCTACACCTTC. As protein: CATSGGENGYTF.

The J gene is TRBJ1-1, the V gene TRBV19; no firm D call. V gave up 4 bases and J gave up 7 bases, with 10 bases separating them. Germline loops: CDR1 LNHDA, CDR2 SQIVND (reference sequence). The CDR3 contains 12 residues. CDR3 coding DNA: TGTGCCAGTAGTAACGCAGACTTTGAAGCTTTCTTT. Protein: CASSNADFEAFF.

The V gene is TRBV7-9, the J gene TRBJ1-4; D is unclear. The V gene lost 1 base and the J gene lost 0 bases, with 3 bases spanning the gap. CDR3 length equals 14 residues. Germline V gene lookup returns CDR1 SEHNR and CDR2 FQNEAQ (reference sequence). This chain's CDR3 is CASSLDSTNEKLFF. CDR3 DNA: TGTGCCAGCAGCTTAGACTCAACTAATGAAAAACTGTTTTTT.

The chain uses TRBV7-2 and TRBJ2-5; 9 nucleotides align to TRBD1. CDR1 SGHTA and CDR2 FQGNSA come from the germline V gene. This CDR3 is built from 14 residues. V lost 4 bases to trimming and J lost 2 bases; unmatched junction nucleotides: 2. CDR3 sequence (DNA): TGTGCCAGCAGCTACGGACAGGGGCAAGAGACCCAGTACTTC. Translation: CASSYGQGQETQYF.

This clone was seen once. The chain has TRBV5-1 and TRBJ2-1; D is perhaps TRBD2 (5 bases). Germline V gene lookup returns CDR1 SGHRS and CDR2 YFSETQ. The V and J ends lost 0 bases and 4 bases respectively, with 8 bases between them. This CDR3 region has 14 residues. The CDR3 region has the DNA TGCGCCAGCAGCTTGGATGCGGGTTACAATGAGCAGTTCTTC. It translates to CASSLDAGYNEQFF.

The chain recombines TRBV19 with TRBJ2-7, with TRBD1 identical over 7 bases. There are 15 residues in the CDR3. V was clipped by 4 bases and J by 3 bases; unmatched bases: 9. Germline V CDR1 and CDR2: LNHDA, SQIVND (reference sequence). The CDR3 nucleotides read TGTGCCAGTAGTACCCTAGGACAGGCGCTCTACGAGCAGTACTTC. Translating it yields CASSTLGQALYEQYF.

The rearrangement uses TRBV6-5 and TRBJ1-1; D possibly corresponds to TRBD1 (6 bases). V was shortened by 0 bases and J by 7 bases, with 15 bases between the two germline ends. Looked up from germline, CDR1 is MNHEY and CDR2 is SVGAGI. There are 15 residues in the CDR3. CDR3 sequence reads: CASSYSGQGLGEAFF. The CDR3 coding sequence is TGTGCCAGCAGTTACTCGGGCCAGGGGTTGGGTGAAGCTTTCTTT.

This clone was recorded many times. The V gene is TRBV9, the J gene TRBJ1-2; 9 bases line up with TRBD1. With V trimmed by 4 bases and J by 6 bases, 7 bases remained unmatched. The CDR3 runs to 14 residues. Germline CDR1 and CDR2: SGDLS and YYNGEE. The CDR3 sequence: CASSTTGGQNGYTF. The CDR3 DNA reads TGTGCCAGCAGCACGACAGGGGGACAAAATGGCTACACCTTC.

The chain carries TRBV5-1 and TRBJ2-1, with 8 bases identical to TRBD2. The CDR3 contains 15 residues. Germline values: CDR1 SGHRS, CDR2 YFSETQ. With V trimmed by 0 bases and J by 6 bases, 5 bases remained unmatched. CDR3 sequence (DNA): TGCGCCAGCAGCTTGGTGTTTCTAGCGGGCAATGAGCAGTTCTTC. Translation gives CASSLVFLAGNEQFF.

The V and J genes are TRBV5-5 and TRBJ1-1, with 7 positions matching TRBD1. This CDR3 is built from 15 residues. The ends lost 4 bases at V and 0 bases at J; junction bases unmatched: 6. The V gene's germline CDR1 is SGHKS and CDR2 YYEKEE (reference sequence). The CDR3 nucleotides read TGTGCCAGCAGCGGAAAGGGACAGTTGAACACTGAAGCTTTCTTT. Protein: CASSGKGQLNTEAFF.

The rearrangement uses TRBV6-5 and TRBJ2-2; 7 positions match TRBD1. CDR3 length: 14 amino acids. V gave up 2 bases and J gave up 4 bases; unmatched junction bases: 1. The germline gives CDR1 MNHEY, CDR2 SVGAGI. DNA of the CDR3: TGTGCCAGCAGTTACGACAGGGCCACCGGGGAGCTGTTTTTT. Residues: CASSYDRATGELFF.

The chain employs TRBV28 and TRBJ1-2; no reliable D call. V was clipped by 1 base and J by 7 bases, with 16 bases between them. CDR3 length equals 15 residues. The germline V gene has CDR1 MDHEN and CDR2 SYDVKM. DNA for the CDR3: TGTGCCAGCAGTTTATTCGGAACCCTAGTGCGTGGCTACACCTTC. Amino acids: CASSLFGTLVRGYTF.

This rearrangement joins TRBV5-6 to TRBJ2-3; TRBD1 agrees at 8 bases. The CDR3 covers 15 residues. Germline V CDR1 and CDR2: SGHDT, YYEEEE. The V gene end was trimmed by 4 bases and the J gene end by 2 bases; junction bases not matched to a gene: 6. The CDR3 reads CASSRNRGVTDTQYF. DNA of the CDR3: TGTGCCAGCAGCAGAAACAGGGGGGTCACAGATACGCAGTATTTT.

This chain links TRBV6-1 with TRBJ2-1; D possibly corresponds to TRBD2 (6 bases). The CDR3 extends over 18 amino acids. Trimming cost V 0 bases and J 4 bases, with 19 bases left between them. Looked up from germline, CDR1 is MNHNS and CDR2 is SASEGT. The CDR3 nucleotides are TGTGCCAGCAGTGAAGCCCTACTTGTTTGGGGGACTTACAATGAGCAGTTCTTC. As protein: CASSEALLVWGTYNEQFF.